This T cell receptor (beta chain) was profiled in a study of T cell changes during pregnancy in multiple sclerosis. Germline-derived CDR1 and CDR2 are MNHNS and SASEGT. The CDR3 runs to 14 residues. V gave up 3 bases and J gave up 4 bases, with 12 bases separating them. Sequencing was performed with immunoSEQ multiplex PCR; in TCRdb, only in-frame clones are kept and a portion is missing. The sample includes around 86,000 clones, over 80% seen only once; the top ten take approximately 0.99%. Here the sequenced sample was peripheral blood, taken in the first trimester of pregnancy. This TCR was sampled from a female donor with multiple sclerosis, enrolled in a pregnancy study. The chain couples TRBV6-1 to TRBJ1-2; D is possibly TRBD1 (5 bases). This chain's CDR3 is CASSDQGSGYGYTF. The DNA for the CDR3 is TGTGCCAGCAGTGATCAGGGCTCGGGCTATGGCTACACCTTC.